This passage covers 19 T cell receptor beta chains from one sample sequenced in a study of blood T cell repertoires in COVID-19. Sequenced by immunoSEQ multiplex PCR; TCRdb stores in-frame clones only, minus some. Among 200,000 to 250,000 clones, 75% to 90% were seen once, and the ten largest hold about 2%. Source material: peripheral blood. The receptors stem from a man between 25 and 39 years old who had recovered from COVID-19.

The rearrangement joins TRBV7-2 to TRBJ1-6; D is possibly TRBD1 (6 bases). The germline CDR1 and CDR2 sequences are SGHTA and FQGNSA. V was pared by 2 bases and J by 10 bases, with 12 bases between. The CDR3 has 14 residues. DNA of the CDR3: TGTGCCAGCAGCTTAAAACAGGGTGGGTCACCCCTCCACTTT. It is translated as CASSLKQGGSPLHF.

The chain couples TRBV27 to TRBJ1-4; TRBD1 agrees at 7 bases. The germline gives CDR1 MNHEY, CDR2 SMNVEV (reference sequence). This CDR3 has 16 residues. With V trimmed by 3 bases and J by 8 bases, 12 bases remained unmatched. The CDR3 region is CASSFLPGQRGEKLFF. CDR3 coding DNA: TGTGCCAGCAGTTTCCTGCCGGGACAGAGAGGCGAAAAACTGTTTTTT.

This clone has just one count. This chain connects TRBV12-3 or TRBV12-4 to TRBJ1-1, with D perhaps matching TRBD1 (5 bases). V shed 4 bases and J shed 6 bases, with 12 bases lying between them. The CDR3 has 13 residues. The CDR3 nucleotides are TGTGCCAGCAGTTCGCAGGGTTATCCTGAAGCTTTCTTT. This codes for CASSSQGYPEAFF.

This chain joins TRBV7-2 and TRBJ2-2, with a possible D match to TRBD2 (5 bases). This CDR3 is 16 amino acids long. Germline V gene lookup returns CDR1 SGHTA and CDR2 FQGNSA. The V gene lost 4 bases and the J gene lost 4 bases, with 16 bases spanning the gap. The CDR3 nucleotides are TGTGCCAGCAGCTCCCGAGGGTCGGGGATCACCGGGGAGCTGTTTTTT. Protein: CASSSRGSGITGELFF.

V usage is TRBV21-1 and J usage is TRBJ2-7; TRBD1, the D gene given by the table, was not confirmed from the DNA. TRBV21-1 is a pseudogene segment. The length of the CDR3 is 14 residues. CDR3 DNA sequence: TGTGCCAGCATCGAACTTCAGGGGGTCAACGAGCAGTACTTC. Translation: CASIELQGVNEQYF.

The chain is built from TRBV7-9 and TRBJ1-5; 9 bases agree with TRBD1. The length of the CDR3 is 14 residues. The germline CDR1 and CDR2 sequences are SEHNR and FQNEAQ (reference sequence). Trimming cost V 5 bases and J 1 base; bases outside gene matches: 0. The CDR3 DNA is TGTGCCAGCAGCGACAGGGGGAGCAATCAGCCCCAGCATTTT. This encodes CASSDRGSNQPQHF.

Here the CDR3 reads CASRRDRVVAGELFF. Written as DNA, the CDR3 is TGTGCCAGCAGGCGGGACAGGGTTGTCGCCGGGGAGCTGTTTTTT. The genes are TRBV2 and TRBJ2-2; 9 bases map to TRBD1. This CDR3 contains 15 residues. The V gene's germline CDR1 is SNHLY and CDR2 FYNNEI. With 6 bases clipped from V and 6 bases from J, the junction kept 8 bases outside the gene matches.

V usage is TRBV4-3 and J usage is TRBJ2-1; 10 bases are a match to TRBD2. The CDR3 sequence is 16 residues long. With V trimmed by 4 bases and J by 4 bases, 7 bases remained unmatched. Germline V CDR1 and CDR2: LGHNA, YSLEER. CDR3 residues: CASSLRASGGYNEQFF. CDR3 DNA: TGCGCCAGCAGCCTCCGGGCTAGCGGGGGTTACAATGAGCAGTTCTTC.

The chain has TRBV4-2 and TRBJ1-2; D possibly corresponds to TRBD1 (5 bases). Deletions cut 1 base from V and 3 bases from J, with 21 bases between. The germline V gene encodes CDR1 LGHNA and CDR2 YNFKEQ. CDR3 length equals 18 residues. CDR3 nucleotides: TGTGCCAGCAGCCAAGTGGGCAAAGTCGACGGGGGGGACTATGGCTACACCTTC. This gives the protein CASSQVGKVDGGDYGYTF.

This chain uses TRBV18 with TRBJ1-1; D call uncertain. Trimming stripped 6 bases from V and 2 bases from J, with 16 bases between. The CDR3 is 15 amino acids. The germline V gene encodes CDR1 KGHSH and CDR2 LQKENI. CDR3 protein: CASSFGVGENTEAFF. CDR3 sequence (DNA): TGTGCCAGCTCCTTCGGGGTTGGGGAAAACACTGAAGCTTTCTTT. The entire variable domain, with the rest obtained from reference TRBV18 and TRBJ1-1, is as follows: NAGVMQNPRHLVRRRGQEARLRCSPMKGHSHVYWYRQLPEEGLKFMVYLQKENIIDESGMPKERFSAEFPKEGPSILRIQQVVRGDSAAYFCASSFGVGENTEAFFGQGTRLTVV.

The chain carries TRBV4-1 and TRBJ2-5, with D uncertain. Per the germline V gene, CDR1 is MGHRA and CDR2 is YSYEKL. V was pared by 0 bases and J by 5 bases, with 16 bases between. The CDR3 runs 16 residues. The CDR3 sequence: CASSQERTNYPETQYF. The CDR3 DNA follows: TGCGCCAGCAGCCAAGAGAGAACTAATTACCCGGAGACCCAGTACTTC.

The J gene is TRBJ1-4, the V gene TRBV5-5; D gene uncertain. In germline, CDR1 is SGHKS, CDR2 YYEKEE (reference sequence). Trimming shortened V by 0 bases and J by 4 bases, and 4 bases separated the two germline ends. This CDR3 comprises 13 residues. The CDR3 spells CASSLGLNEKLFF. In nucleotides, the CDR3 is TGTGCCAGCAGCTTGGGGCTTAATGAAAAACTGTTTTTT. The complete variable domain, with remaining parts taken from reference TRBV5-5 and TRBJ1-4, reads DAGVTQSPTHLIKTRGQQVTLRCSPISGHKSVSWYQQVLGQGPQFIFQYYEKEERGRGNFPDRFSARQFPNYSSELNVNALLLGDSALYLCASSLGLNEKLFFGSGTQLSVL.

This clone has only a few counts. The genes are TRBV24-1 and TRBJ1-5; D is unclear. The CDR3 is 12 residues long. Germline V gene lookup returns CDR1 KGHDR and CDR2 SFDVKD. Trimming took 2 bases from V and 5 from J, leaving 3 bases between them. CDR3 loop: CATSDSHQPQHF. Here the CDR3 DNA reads TGTGCCACCAGTGATTCTCATCAGCCCCAGCATTTT.

CDR3 region: CATSGQVNTGELFF. CDR3 nucleotides: TGTGCCACCTCCGGACAGGTGAACACCGGGGAGCTGTTTTTT. J is TRBJ2-2 and V is TRBV7-2; 7 positions agree with TRBD1. The CDR3 totals 14 residues. Germline CDR1 and CDR2: SGHTA and FQGNSA. V dropped 10 bases and J dropped 1; count of bases not matched to a gene: 6.

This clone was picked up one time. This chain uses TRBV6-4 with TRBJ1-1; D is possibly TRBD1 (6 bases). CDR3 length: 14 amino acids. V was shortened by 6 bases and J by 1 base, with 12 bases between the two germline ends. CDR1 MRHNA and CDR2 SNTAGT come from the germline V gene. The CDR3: CASRARTANTEAFF. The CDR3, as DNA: TGTGCCAGCAGGGCCCGGACAGCGAACACTGAAGCTTTCTTT.

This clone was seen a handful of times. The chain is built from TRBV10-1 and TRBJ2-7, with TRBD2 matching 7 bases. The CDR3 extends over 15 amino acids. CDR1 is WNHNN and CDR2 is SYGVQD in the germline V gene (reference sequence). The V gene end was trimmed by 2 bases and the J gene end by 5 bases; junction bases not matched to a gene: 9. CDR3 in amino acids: CASSETGGGLDEQYF. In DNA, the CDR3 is TGCGCCAGCAGTGAGACAGGCGGGGGACTGGACGAGCAGTACTTC.

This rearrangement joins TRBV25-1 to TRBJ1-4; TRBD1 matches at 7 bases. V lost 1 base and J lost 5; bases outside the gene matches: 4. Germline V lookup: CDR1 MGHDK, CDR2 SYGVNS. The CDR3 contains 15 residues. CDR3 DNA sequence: TGTGCCAGCAGTGAATTTGGGACAGAGAATGAAAAACTGTTTTTT. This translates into CASSEFGTENEKLFF.

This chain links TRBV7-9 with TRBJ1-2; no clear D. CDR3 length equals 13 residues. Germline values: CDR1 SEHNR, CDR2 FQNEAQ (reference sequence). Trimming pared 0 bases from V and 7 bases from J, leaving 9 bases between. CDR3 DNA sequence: TGTGCCAGCAGCTTAGCGCATGAAGCTGGCTACACCTTC. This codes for CASSLAHEAGYTF.

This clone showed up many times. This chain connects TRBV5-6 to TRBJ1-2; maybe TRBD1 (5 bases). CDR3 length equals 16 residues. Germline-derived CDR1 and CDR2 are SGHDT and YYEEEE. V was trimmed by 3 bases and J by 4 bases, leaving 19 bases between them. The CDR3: CASSSIQEGWVYGYTF. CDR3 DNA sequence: TGTGCCAGCAGCTCAATACAGGAAGGGTGGGTCTATGGCTACACCTTC.